This record concerns one T cell receptor beta chain sequence. Antigen unknown. This entry comes from a study of T cell responses to AZD1222 COVID-19 vaccine. Study results and caveats: Vaccine-related CD4 TCRs covered spike, predominating at 160-218 and 743-854.

CDR1 LNHDA and CDR2 SQIVND come from the germline V gene (reference sequence). With V trimmed by 6 bases and J by 15 bases, 7 bases remained unmatched. This CDR3 contains 12 residues. Profiling relied on immunoSEQ multiplex PCR, and the TCRdb table lists in-frame clones only, not all of them. The sample shows 150,000 to 200,000 clones, 90% to 95% of them seen only once. Here the sequenced sample was peripheral blood, taken on day 0 of AZD1222 vaccination. The origin of this receptor is an adult in good health. The V and J genes are TRBV19 and TRBJ1-3, with 11 positions matching TRBD1. CDR3 in amino acids: CASSPGQGAQYF. Written as DNA, the CDR3 is TGTGCCAGTAGCCCCGGACAGGGGGCACAATATTTT.